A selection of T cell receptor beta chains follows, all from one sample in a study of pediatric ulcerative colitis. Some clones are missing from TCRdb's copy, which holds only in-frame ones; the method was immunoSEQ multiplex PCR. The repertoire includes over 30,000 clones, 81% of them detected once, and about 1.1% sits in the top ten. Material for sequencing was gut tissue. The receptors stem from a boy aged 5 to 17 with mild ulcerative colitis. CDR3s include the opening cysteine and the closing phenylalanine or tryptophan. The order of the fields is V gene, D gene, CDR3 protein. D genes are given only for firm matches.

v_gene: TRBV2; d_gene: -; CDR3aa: CASNEGGIAEKLFF
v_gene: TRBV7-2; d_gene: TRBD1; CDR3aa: CASSLVEGARTEAFF
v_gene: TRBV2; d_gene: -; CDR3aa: CASRGGPRGYGYTF
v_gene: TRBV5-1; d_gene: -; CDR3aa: CATRRSTGYEQYF
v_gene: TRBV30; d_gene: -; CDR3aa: CAWLVEGYGYTF
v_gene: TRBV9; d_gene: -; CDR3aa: CASSVAWRTDYYNEQFF
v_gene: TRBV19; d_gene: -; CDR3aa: CASSMWSSSYNEQFF
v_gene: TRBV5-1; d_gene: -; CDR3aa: CASSLASGLLGELFF
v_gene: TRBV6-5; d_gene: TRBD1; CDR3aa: CASSYSGQGSDTQYF
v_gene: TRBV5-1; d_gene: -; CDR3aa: CASRYTPGIYGYTF
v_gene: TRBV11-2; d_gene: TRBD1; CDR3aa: CASSSGQEGYGYTF
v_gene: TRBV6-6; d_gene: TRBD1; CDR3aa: CASSQDRGGTDTQYF
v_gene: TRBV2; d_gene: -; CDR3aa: CASSGSQGLASPLHF
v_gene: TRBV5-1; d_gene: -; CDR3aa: CASSFNGVGTEAFF
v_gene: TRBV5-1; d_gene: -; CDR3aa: CASSLGGPGNTIYF
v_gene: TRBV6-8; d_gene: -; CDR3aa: CASSYWDFDSKVGPLHF
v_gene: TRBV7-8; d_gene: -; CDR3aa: CASSSVSAYNEQFF
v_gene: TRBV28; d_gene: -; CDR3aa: CASSLTPGYYEQYF
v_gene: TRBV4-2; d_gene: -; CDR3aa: CASSQGLTETQYF
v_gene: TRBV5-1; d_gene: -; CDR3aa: CASSLAPPTGAATNEKLFF
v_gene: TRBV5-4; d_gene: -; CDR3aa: CASSQPGRAQETQYF
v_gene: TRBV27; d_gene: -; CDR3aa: CASSSSGGSYEQYF
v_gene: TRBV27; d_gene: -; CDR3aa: CASSPVGGKVVDTIYF
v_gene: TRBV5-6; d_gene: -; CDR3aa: CASSSLRDSTNEKLFF
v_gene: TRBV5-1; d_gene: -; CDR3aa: CASSLRGYEQYF
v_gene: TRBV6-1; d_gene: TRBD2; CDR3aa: CASSERRLAGRNEQFF
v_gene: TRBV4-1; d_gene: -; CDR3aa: CASSQAPKGGWDEAFF
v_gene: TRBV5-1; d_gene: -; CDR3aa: CASSLSTSNEQFF
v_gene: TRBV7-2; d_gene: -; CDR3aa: CASSITSFSEQFF
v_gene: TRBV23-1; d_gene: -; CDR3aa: CASSQPTGRGTEAFF
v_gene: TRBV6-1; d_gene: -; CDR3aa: CASSEGHGGEGSNQPQHF
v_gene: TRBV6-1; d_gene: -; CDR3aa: CASTLGHFSNQPQHF
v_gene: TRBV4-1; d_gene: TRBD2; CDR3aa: CASSLSGTGTDTQYF
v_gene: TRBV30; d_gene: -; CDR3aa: CAWSVGLGGTYEQYF
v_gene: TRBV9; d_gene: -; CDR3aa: CASSPAEGAIDGELFF
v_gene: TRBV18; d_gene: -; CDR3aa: CASSPQVDTEAFF
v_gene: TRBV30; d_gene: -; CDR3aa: CAWTIKGANTEAFF
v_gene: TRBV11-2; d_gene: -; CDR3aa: CASSFGAYGYTF
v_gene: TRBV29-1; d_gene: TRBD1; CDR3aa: CSVEGFRGLVTDTQYF
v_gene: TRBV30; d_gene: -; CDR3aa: CAWKRGSSYNEQFF
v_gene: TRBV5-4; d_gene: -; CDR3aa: CASSHRDQETQYF
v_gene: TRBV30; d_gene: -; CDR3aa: CAWSVLGSMNTEAFF
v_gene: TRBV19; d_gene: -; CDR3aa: CASQSSGTWNTEAFF
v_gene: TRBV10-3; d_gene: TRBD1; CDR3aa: CAIREDRGSSYEQYF
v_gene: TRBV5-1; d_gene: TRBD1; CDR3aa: CASRGTAYGYTF
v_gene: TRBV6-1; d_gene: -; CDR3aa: CASRPRAHWRSEAFF
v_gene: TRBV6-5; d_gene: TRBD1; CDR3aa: CASSQDRGQEQYF
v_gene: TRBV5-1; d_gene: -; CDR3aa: CASSYQGVPNEKLFF
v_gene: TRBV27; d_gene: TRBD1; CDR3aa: CASSSRQGAGEKLFF
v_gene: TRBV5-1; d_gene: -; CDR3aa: CASSLAGSSDTQYF
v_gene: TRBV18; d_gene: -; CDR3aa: CASSAKDNEQFF
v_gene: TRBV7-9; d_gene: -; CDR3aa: CASSKRDTQKETQYF
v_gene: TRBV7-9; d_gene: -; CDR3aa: CASSFEGSQPQHF
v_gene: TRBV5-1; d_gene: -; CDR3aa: CASNEIPVADYGYTF
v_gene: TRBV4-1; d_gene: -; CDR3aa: CASSYMVGVGADHYNEQFF
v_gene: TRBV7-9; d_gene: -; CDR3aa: CASNFGPQIENIQYF
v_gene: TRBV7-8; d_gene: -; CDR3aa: CASSSRDRNNQPQHF
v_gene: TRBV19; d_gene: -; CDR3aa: CASSIEWGGDEIYEQYF
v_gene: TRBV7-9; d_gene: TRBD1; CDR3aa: CASSWFRDRGTGELFF
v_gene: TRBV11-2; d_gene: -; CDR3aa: CASSLMGALDTQYF